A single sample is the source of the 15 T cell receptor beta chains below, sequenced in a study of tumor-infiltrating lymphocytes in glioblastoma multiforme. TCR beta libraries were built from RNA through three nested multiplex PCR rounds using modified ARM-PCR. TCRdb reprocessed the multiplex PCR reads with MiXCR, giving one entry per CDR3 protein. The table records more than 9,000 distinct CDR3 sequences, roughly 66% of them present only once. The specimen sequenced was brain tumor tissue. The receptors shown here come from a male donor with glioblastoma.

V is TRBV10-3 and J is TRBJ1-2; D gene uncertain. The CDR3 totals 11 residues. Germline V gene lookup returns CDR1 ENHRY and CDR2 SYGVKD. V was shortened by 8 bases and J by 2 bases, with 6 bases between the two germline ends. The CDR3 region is CAIAGNYGYTF. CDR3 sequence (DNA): TGTGCCATCGCCGGAAACTATGGCTACACCTTC.

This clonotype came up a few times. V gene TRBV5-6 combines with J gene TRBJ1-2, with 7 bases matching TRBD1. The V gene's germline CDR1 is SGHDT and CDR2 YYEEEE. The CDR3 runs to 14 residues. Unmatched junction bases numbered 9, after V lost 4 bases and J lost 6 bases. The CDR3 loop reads CASSPAGQIHGYTF. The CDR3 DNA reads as TGTGCCAGCAGCCCAGCGGGACAGATCCATGGCTACACCTTC.

CDR3 sequence reads: CASSQNSGFGYTF. As DNA, the CDR3 is TGTGCCAGCAGCCAAAATTCGGGGTTCGGCTACACCTTC. V gene TRBV4-2 combines with J gene TRBJ1-2, with D unresolved. V lost 2 bases, J lost 8 bases, and 12 bases lay in between. The CDR3 loop spans 13 amino acids. In germline, CDR1 is LGHNA, CDR2 YNFKEQ.

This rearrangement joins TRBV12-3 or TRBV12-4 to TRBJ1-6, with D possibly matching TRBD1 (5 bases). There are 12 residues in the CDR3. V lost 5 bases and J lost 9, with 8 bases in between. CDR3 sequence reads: CASSQGSSPLHF. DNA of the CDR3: TGTGCCAGCAGTCAGGGTTCTTCACCCCTCCACTTT.

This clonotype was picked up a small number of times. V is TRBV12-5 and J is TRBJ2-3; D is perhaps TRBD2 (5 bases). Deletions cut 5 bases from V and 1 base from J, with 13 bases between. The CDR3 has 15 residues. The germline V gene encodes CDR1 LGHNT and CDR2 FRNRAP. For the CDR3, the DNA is TGTGCTAGTGGTAACAAAACCGGGGGCACAGATACGCAGTATTTT. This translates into CASGNKTGGTDTQYF.

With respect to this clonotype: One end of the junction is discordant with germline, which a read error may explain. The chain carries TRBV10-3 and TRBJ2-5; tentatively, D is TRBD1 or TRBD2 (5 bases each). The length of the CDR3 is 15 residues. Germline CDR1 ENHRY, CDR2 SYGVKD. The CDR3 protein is CAINETRDVRETQYF. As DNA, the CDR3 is TGTGCCATCAATGAGACCCGGGACGTGCGAGAGACCCAGTACTTC.

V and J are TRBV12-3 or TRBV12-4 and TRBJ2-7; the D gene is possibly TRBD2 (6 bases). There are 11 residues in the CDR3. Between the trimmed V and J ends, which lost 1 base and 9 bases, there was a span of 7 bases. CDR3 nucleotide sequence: TGTGCCAGCAGTTTAGTGGGGGGGCAGTACTTC. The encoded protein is CASSLVGGQYF.

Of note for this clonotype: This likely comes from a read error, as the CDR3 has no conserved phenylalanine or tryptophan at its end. CDR3 sequence: CASKVGDSGNIIYS. CDR3 DNA sequence: TGTGCCAGCAAAGTCGGGGACTCTGGAAACATCATATATTCT. The rearrangement links TRBV6-5 to TRBJ1-3, with D possibly being TRBD1 (5 bases). The V gene's germline CDR1 is MNHEY and CDR2 SVGAGI. This CDR3 spans 14 amino acids.

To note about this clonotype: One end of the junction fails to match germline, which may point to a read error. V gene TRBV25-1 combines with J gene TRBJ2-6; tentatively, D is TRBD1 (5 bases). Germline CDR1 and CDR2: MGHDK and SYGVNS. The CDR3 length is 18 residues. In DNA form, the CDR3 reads TGTGCCAGCAGTGAATATAGGGCAGATCACTCTGGGGCCAACGACCTGACTTTC. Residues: CASSEYRADHSGANDLTF. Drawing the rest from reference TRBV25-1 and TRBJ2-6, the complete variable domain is EADIYQTPRYLVIGTGKKITLECSQTMGHDKMYWYQQDPGMELHLIHYSYGVNSTEKGDLSSESTVSRIRTEHFPLTLESARPSHTSQYLCASSEYRADHSGANDLTFGAGSRLTVL.

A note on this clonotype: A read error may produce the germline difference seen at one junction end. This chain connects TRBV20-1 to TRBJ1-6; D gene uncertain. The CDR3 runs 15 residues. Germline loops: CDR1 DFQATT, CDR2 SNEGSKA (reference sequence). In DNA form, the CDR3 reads TGCAGTGCTAGAGGGCGGGATTCCGCGAATTCACCCCACCACTTT. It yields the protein CSARGRDSANSPHHF.

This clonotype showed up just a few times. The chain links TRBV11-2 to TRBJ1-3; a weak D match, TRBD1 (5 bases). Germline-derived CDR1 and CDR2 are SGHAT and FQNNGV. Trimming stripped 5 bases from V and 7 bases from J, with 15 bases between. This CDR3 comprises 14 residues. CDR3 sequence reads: CASSQSRELNTIYF. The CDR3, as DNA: TGTGCCAGCAGCCAGTCCAGGGAGCTGAACACCATATATTTT.

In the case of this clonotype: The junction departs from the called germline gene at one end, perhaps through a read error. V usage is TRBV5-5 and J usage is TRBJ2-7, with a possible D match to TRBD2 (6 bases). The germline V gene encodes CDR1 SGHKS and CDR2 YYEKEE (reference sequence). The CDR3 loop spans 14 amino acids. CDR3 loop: CGSSLSGSDYEQYF. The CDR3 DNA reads TGTGGCAGCAGCCTTTCCGGGAGCGATTACGAGCAGTACTTC.

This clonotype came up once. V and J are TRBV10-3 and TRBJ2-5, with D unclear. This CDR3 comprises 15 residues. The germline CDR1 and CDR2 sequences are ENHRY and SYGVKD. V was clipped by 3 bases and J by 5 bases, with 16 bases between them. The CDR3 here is CAISDLGGVQETQYF. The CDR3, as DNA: TGTGCCATCAGTGATTTAGGTGGAGTTCAGGAGACCCAGTACTTC.

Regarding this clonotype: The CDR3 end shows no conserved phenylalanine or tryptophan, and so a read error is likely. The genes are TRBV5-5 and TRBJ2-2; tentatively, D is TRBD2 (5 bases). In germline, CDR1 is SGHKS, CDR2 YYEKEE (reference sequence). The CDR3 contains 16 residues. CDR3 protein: CASSLEPAASTRELFL. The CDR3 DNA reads TGTGCCAGCAGCTTGGAGCCAGCGGCGAGCACCCGGGAGCTGTTTTTG.

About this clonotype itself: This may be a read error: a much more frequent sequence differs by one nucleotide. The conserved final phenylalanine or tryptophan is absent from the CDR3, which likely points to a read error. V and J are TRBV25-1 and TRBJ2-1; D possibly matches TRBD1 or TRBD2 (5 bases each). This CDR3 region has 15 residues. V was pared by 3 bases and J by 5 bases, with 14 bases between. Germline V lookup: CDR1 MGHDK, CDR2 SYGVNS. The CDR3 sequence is CASSDRGVDHNEQFS. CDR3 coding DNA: TGTGCCAGCAGTGATCGAGGGGTGGACCACAATGAGCAGTTCTCC.